The 25 T cell receptor beta chains presented below share a single source sample, sequenced in a study of blood T cell repertoires in COVID-19. TCRdb keeps only in-frame clones here, not all; method: immunoSEQ multiplex PCR. The sample holds over 350,000 clones; approximately 90% are singletons and the top ten take 0.8% to 0.9%. The sequencing input was PBMCs or T cells enriched from blood (not recorded which). The receptor set was obtained from a middle-aged woman who had been exposed to COVID-19.

This clone is a singleton in its sample. The chain joins TRBV7-9 to TRBJ1-4; TRBD1 matches at 7 bases. CDR1 is SEHNR and CDR2 is FQNEAQ in the germline V gene (reference sequence). CDR3 length equals 19 residues. With 0 bases clipped from V and 1 base from J, the junction kept 11 bases outside the gene matches. CDR3 amino acids: CASSLARRPQGETNEKLFF. DNA for the CDR3: TGTGCCAGCAGCTTAGCTAGAAGACCCCAGGGGGAAACTAATGAAAAACTGTTTTTT.

The chain employs TRBV5-1 and TRBJ2-1; 8 bases fit TRBD1. The junction had 9 bases not matched to a gene; V was cut back by 4 bases and J by 9 bases. The V gene's germline CDR1 is SGHRS and CDR2 YFSETQ. The CDR3 is made up of 14 amino acids. The CDR3 is CASSPTGGRIEQFF. CDR3 nucleotide sequence: TGCGCCAGCAGCCCCACAGGGGGAAGGATTGAGCAGTTCTTC.

This clone was observed a single time. V usage is TRBV15 and J usage is TRBJ1-2; the D is unclear. This CDR3 has 13 amino acids. V was cut by 5 bases and J by 7 bases, with 14 bases left in between. CDR1 is LNHNV and CDR2 is YYDKDF in the germline V gene (reference sequence). This CDR3 reads CATSVDNIRGYTF. CDR3 nucleotide sequence: TGTGCCACCAGCGTTGACAATATTCGTGGCTACACCTTC.

This chain uses TRBV7-9 with TRBJ1-5; 9 nucleotides match TRBD1. Germline V gene sequence: CDR1 SEHNR, CDR2 FQNEAQ (reference sequence). The CDR3 has 15 residues. Losses at the gene ends were 6 bases for V and 4 bases for J; bases not matched to a gene: 7. CDR3 sequence: CASSPTGTGNQPQHF. The CDR3 DNA is TGTGCCAGCAGTCCAACCGGGACAGGGAATCAGCCCCAGCATTTT.

The chain uses TRBV30 and TRBJ2-7; perhaps TRBD2 as D (7 bases). Trimming pared 0 bases from V and 5 bases from J, leaving 17 bases between. This CDR3 contains 15 residues. Germline CDR1 and CDR2: GTSNPN and SVGIG (reference sequence). The CDR3 is CAWSVHRWGGDEQYF. The CDR3, as DNA: TGTGCCTGGAGTGTACATAGATGGGGGGGCGACGAGCAGTACTTC.

On this clone: Other nucleotide sequences in the sample specify the same CDR3. V and J are TRBV6-5 and TRBJ1-5; 7 bases align to TRBD1. The CDR3 extends over 13 amino acids. J gave up 2 bases and V 8 bases, and 3 bases lay outside the gene matches. Germline V gene sequence: CDR1 MNHEY, CDR2 SVGAGI. CDR3 in amino acids: CASQGGGNQPQHF. CDR3 nucleotide sequence: TGTGCCAGCCAGGGGGGAGGCAATCAGCCCCAGCATTTT.

The V gene is TRBV2, the J gene TRBJ2-4, with 9 positions matching TRBD2. The CDR3 is 14 amino acids. CDR1 SNHLY and CDR2 FYNNEI come from the germline V gene. The V and J ends lost 3 bases and 6 bases, in that order; junction bases with no gene match: 3. The CDR3 DNA reads as TGTGCCAGCAGTGAGGTACTAGCGGGAAACATTCAGTACTTC. Translated, it gives CASSEVLAGNIQYF.

The chain carries TRBV18 and TRBJ1-6; possible D gene TRBD1, 6 bases. This CDR3 contains 15 residues. V was shortened by 3 bases and J by 6 bases, with 12 bases between the two germline ends. Germline CDR1 KGHSH, CDR2 LQKENI. The CDR3 DNA is TGTGCCAGCTCACCCCTGGACAGCCTTAATTCACCCCTCCACTTT. This sequence encodes CASSPLDSLNSPLHF. The full variable domain, completed using reference TRBV18 and TRBJ1-6, is NAGVMQNPRHLVRRRGQEARLRCSPMKGHSHVYWYRQLPEEGLKFMVYLQKENIIDESGMPKERFSAEFPKEGPSILRIQQVVRGDSAAYFCASSPLDSLNSPLHFGNGTRLTVT.

This chain connects TRBV12-3 or TRBV12-4 to TRBJ1-2, with TRBD1 matching 7 bases. The CDR3 extends over 13 amino acids. The J segment lost 7 bases and the V segment lost 5 bases, leaving 7 bases of the junction unmatched. The CDR3 bases are TGTGCCAGCAGTAGACAGGGTCTGGGTGGCTACACCTTC. Protein product: CASSRQGLGGYTF.

The chain combines TRBV5-1 with TRBJ1-6; possibly TRBD1 for D (5 bases). Trimming left V 0 bases short and J 7 bases short, with 8 bases between. Germline CDR1 reads SGHRS; CDR2 reads YFSETQ. The CDR3 extends over 14 amino acids. CDR3 loop: CASSLGQQNSPLHF. DNA of the CDR3: TGCGCCAGCAGCTTGGGACAGCAAAATTCACCCCTCCACTTT.

This sequence joins TRBV5-1 and TRBJ2-3, with 9 bases identical to TRBD2. There are 16 residues in the CDR3. Trimming at V came to 4 bases and at J to 2 bases, leaving 8 bases not matched to a gene. From germline, CDR1 is SGHRS and CDR2 YFSETQ. CDR3 protein: CASSPKTSGYTDTQYF. The CDR3 coding sequence is TGCGCCAGCAGCCCGAAGACTAGCGGCTACACAGATACGCAGTATTTT.

This clone occurred a few times. This chain links TRBV11-2 with TRBJ1-1; D is unclear. Germline lookup yields CDR1 SGHAT and CDR2 FQNNGV. The V end was cut by 5 bases, the J end by 5 bases, with 12 bases between. The CDR3 is 13 residues long. The CDR3 nucleotides read TGTGCCAGCAGCCTACGACTCGAGACTGAAGCTTTCTTT. Its translation: CASSLRLETEAFF.

The V call is TRBV2, the J call TRBJ2-1, with 12 bases fitting TRBD2. CDR3 size: 15 residues. After removal of 2 bases from V and 15 bases from J, the junction contained 11 bases not matched to a gene. Germline CDR1 and CDR2: SNHLY and FYNNEI. The CDR3, as DNA: TGTGCCAGCAGTGAATTGCTAGCGGGAGGGCCCTCGGGGTTCTTC. This codes for CASSELLAGGPSGFF. The full variable domain, with the rest looked up from reference TRBV2 and TRBJ2-1, is EPEVTQTPSHQVTQMGQEVILRCVPISNHLYFYWYRQILGQKVEFLVSFYNNEISEKSEIFDDQFSVERPDGSNFTLKIRSTKLEDSAMYFCASSELLAGGPSGFFGPGTRLTVL.

The chain uses TRBV3-1 (or the pseudogene TRBV3-2) and TRBJ1-1; the D gene is possibly TRBD1 (5 bases). Germline CDR1 is LGHDT and CDR2 is YNNKEL (reference sequence). The CDR3 loop spans 15 amino acids. Trimming took off 4 bases at V and 1 base at J, with 13 bases between the two ends. The CDR3 DNA follows: TGTGCCAGCAGCCTCTTGGGGGAGGGGAACACTGAAGCTTTCTTT. Protein: CASSLLGEGNTEAFF.

The chain joins TRBV10-1 to TRBJ2-2; maybe TRBD2 (6 bases). Germline assignment: CDR1 WNHNN and CDR2 SYGVQD (reference sequence). Trimming shortened V by 0 bases and J by 5 bases, and 10 bases separated the two germline ends. This CDR3 contains 15 residues. CDR3 residues: CASSESAGRTGELFF. DNA of the CDR3: TGCGCCAGCAGTGAGTCGGCGGGAAGGACCGGGGAGCTGTTTTTT.

This chain connects TRBV19 to TRBJ1-1, with 8 nucleotides matching TRBD1. The CDR3 has 15 residues. Unmatched junction bases numbered 7, after V lost 3 bases and J lost 4 bases. The germline CDR1 and CDR2 sequences are LNHDA and SQIVND (reference sequence). The chain's CDR3 is CASSIWADRATEAFF. CDR3 bases: TGTGCCAGTAGTATTTGGGCGGACAGGGCCACTGAAGCTTTCTTT.

The genes are TRBV11-2 and TRBJ2-7; D unresolved. In germline, CDR1 is SGHAT, CDR2 FQNNGV. Deletions cut 0 bases from V and 3 bases from J, with 6 bases between. The CDR3 has 13 amino acids. This CDR3 is CASSLDIGYEQYF. The CDR3 DNA reads TGTGCCAGCAGCTTAGATATCGGCTACGAGCAGTACTTC. The full variable domain, rest sourced from reference TRBV11-2 and TRBJ2-7, is EAGVAQSPRYKIIEKRQSVAFWCNPISGHATLYWYQQILGQGPKLLIQFQNNGVVDDSQLPKDRFSAERLKGVDSTLKIQPAKLEDSAVYLCASSLDIGYEQYFGPGTRLTVT.

In this sample, this clone turned up a few times. The V and J genes are TRBV28 and TRBJ1-2, with 9 nucleotides matching TRBD1. In germline, CDR1 is MDHEN, CDR2 SYDVKM. V dropped 4 bases and J dropped 8; count of bases not matched to a gene: 5. This CDR3 is built from 13 residues. CDR3 region: CASSWDRVYGYTF. Here the CDR3 DNA reads TGTGCCAGCAGTTGGGACAGGGTATACGGCTACACCTTC.

The chain joins TRBV7-2 to TRBJ1-5; 8 bases line up with TRBD1. V gave up 1 base and J gave up 2 bases; unmatched junction bases: 13. The germline CDR1 and CDR2 sequences are SGHTA and FQGNSA. CDR3 size: 19 residues. CDR3 coding DNA: TGTGCCAGCAGCTTAGTGGGCAGGGGGCTTCGTCCTGGCAATCAGCCCCAGCATTTT. It encodes CASSLVGRGLRPGNQPQHF. The full variable domain, its missing parts supplied by reference TRBV7-2 and TRBJ1-5, is GAGVSQSPSNKVTEKGKDVELRCDPISGHTALYWYRQSLGQGLEFLIYFQGNSAPDKSGLPSDRFSAERTGGSVSTLTIQRTQQEDSAVYLCASSLVGRGLRPGNQPQHFGDGTRLSIL.

To note about this clone: The same CDR3 is also encoded by other DNA sequences in this sample. The J gene is TRBJ1-1, the V gene TRBV20-1, with a tentative D call TRBD1 (5 bases). Germline assignment: CDR1 DFQATT and CDR2 SNEGSKA (reference sequence). The CDR3 length is 11 residues. Trimming shortened V by 6 bases and J by 3 bases, and 8 bases separated the two germline ends. CDR3 bases: TGCAGTGCGGGAGGGGACACTGAAGCTTTCTTT. Protein sequence: CSAGGDTEAFF.

The chain uses TRBV27 and TRBJ1-1; tentatively, D is TRBD1 (6 bases). Germline V CDR1 and CDR2: MNHEY, SMNVEV (reference sequence). The CDR3 sequence is 13 residues long. The ends were cut back, 3 bases at V and 6 bases at J, with 11 bases in the middle. In DNA form, the CDR3 reads TGTGCCAGCAGTTTCCAAAAGGGGGCTGAAGCTTTCTTT. Encoded protein: CASSFQKGAEAFF.

The V and J genes are TRBV5-4 and TRBJ1-2; 8 positions match TRBD1. Germline V gene lookup returns CDR1 SGHNT and CDR2 YYREEE (reference sequence). V lost 0 bases, J lost 14 bases, and 9 bases stayed unmatched. CDR3 size: 13 residues. The CDR3 here is CASSLGIGQGHTF. The CDR3 nucleotides read TGTGCCAGCAGCTTGGGGATCGGACAGGGTCATACCTTC.

This sequence joins TRBV6-5 and TRBJ2-6; no clear D gene. Germline CDR1 and CDR2: MNHEY and SVGAGI. The CDR3 is 12 residues long. Trimming took off 8 bases at V and 5 bases at J, with 7 bases between the two ends. In DNA form, the CDR3 reads TGTGCCAGCTCCACTAGGGCCAACGTCCTGACTTTC. It is translated as CASSTRANVLTF.

This chain connects TRBV30 to TRBJ2-3; no reliable D call. V shed 3 bases and J shed 6 bases, with 10 bases lying between them. The CDR3 consists of 12 residues. CDR1 is GTSNPN, CDR2 SVGIG, per germline (reference sequence). In nucleotides, the CDR3 is TGTGCCTGGAGCGCGCAGGCGGATACGCAGTATTTT. This translates into CAWSAQADTQYF. The full variable domain, with the rest looked up from reference TRBV30 and TRBJ2-3, is SQTIHQWPATLVQPVGSPLSLECTVEGTSNPNLYWYRQAAGRGLQLLFYSVGIGQISSEVPQNLSASRPQDRQFILSSKKLLLSDSGFYLCAWSAQADTQYFGPGTRLTVL.

This clone was counted between two and nine times. Here the CDR3 reads CASSLVAGRKAYEQYF. DNA of the CDR3: TGTGCCAGCAGCTTAGTAGCAGGGCGTAAGGCCTACGAGCAGTACTTC. This sequence joins TRBV7-6 and TRBJ2-7; TRBD1 might be the D (5 bases). The CDR3 is made up of 16 amino acids. V dropped 1 base and J dropped 2 bases, with 15 bases sitting between them. The V gene's germline CDR1 is SGHVS and CDR2 FNYEAQ. The complete variable domain, with remaining parts taken from reference TRBV7-6 and TRBJ2-7, reads GAGVSQSPRYKVTKRGQDVALRCDPISGHVSLYWYRQALGQGPEFLTYFNYEAQQDKSGLPNDRFSAERPEGSISTLTIQRTEQRDSAMYRCASSLVAGRKAYEQYFGPGTRLTVT.